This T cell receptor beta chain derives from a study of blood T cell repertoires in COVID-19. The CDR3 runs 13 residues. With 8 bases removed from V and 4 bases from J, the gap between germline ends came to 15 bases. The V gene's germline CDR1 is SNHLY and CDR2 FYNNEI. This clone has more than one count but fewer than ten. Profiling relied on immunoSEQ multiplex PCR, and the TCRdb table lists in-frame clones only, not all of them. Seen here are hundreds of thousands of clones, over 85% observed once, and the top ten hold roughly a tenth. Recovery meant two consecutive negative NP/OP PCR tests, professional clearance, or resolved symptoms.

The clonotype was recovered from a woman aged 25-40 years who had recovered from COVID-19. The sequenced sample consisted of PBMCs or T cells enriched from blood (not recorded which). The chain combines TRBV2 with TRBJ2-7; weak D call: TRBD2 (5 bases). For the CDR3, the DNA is TGTGCCAGCCTTGGTACTAGGAAGTACGAGCAGTACTTC. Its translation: CASLGTRKYEQYF.